This T cell receptor beta chain appears in the sequencing data of a study of T cell responses to AZD1222 COVID-19 vaccine. Findings and limits, study-wide: Once two AZD1222 doses were given, Spike-specific TCR breadth and depth went up.

This CDR3 has 14 amino acids. The V gene end was trimmed by 3 bases and the J gene end by 8 bases; junction bases not matched to a gene: 8. The germline gives CDR1 KGHDR, CDR2 SFDVKD. TCRdb keeps only in-frame clones here, not all; method: immunoSEQ multiplex PCR. The profile shows about 130,000 clones, more than 85% of them singletons. To note about this clone: Its antigen is undetermined.

Material: peripheral blood, obtained on day 0 of AZD1222 vaccination. The chain couples TRBV24-1 to TRBJ1-2; 7 nucleotides line up with TRBD1. The sequence came from an adult in good health. The CDR3 DNA sequence: TGTGCCACCAGTGATAACAGGGGCACTAAGGGCTACACCTTC. This gives the protein CATSDNRGTKGYTF.